These 24 T cell receptor beta chains share one sample of origin, sequenced in a study of graft-versus-host responses after intestinal transplantation. This table comes from immunoSEQ multiplex PCR, and its TCRdb copy is limited to in-frame clones, with some not included. The sample yields tens of thousands of clones, about 93% seen once. What these receptors recognize is not known. Here the sequenced sample was unstimulated CD8+ T cells sorted from spleen or lymph node cells, taken before intestinal transplant. The receptor set was obtained from a human donor who received an intestinal transplant.

The chain uses TRBV6-5 and TRBJ2-3, with D tentatively TRBD2 (7 bases). Germline V CDR1 and CDR2: MNHEY, SVGAGI. V lost 2 bases, J lost 2 bases, and 8 bases lay in between. The CDR3 totals 14 residues. CDR3 coding DNA: TGTGCCAGCAGTTACGGGGGGGCCACAGATACGCAGTATTTT. It translates to CASSYGGATDTQYF.

The rearrangement joins TRBV19 to TRBJ1-5, with D possibly TRBD1 on 5 matching bases. V was cut by 11 bases and J by 2 bases, with 16 bases left in between. This CDR3 region has 14 residues. Germline-derived CDR1 and CDR2 are LNHDA and SQIVND (reference sequence). The CDR3 is CASRGVLGNQPQHF. DNA for the CDR3: TGTGCCTCCCGAGGGGTTCTCGGCAATCAGCCCCAGCATTTT. Full variable domain (rest looked up from reference TRBV19 and TRBJ1-5): DGGITQSPKYLFRKEGQNVTLSCEQNLNHDAMYWYRQDPGQGLRLIYYSQIVNDFQKGDIAEGYSVSREKKESFPLTVTSAQKNPTAFYLCASRGVLGNQPQHFGDGTRLSIL.

This sequence joins TRBV5-1 and TRBJ1-6; the D is unclear. The CDR3 runs 18 residues. The ends were cut back, 1 base at V and 6 bases at J, with 20 bases in the middle. From germline, CDR1 is SGHRS and CDR2 YFSETQ. The DNA for the CDR3 is TGCGCCAGCAGCTTGTACTTCCTAGGAGGACTACGTAATTCACCCCTCCACTTT. It yields the protein CASSLYFLGGLRNSPLHF.

The gene calls are TRBV7-6 and TRBJ1-5, with TRBD1 matching 8 bases. Germline V gives CDR1 SGHVS, CDR2 FNYEAQ. Trimming cost V 4 bases and J 3 bases; bases outside gene matches: 2. This CDR3 spans 14 amino acids. The CDR3 DNA reads TGTGCCAGCAGCTCGGACAGGGACAATCAGCCCCAGCATTTT. Translating gives CASSSDRDNQPQHF.

The chain recombines TRBV29-1 with TRBJ1-2, with D hard to call. The CDR3 is 13 amino acids. Germline-derived CDR1 and CDR2 are SQVTM and ANQGSEA. Trimming shortened V by 2 bases and J by 1 base, and 8 bases separated the two germline ends. For the CDR3, the DNA is TGCAGCGTTGAATCCGAGGGTAACTATGGCTACACCTTC. Translating gives CSVESEGNYGYTF.

CDR3 region: CASSYLGVPYEQYF. CDR3 coding DNA: TGTGCCAGCAGTTACTTGGGAGTCCCCTACGAGCAGTACTTC. The chain combines TRBV6-5 with TRBJ2-7, with a weak D call TRBD2 (5 bases). The CDR3 covers 14 residues. The V end lost 1 base, the J end lost 2 bases, and 9 bases lay between the germline ends. Per germline, CDR1 MNHEY and CDR2 SVGAGI.

The chain links TRBV5-1 to TRBJ2-6; TRBD1 or TRBD2 may be the D gene (5 bases each). Germline loops: CDR1 SGHRS, CDR2 YFSETQ. This CDR3 has 15 residues. V dropped 4 bases and J dropped 4 bases, with 12 bases sitting between them. The CDR3 coding sequence is TGCGCCAGCAGCCCCGAGGGGCCCGGGGCCAACGTCCTGACTTTC. This encodes CASSPEGPGANVLTF.

The rearrangement uses TRBV27 and TRBJ1-2; TRBD1 aligns across 7 bases. CDR1 and CDR2 from the germline V gene are MNHEY and SMNVEV (reference sequence). This CDR3 is built from 14 residues. V dropped 5 bases and J dropped 2; count of bases not matched to a gene: 5. The CDR3 region is CASSGLTGNYGYTF. Here the CDR3 DNA reads TGTGCCAGCAGTGGCCTGACAGGGAACTATGGCTACACCTTC.

The J gene is TRBJ2-1, the V gene TRBV9, with TRBD1 as a possible D gene (5 bases). The V gene's germline CDR1 is SGDLS and CDR2 YYNGEE. The V gene lost 3 bases and the J gene lost 2 bases, with 15 bases spanning the gap. There are 16 residues in the CDR3. The CDR3 region has the DNA TGTGCCAGCAGCGCCCGACAGCCCCCCGCCTACAATGAGCAGTTCTTC. As protein: CASSARQPPAYNEQFF.

The chain uses TRBV19 and TRBJ2-5; 7 nucleotides align to TRBD1. Trimming took 5 bases from V and 5 from J; bases not matched to a gene: 8. CDR1 and CDR2 from the germline V gene are LNHDA and SQIVND (reference sequence). There are 14 residues in the CDR3. CDR3 loop: CASSASSGGETQYF. CDR3 bases: TGTGCCAGTAGTGCCTCGTCAGGGGGTGAGACCCAGTACTTC.

This clone came up a few times. The DNA of the CDR3 is TGCGCCAGCAGTGAGCACTACTCCTACGAGCAGTACTTC. Translating gives CASSEHYSYEQYF. This chain connects TRBV10-1 to TRBJ2-7; D ambiguous. Germline values: CDR1 WNHNN, CDR2 SYGVQD (reference sequence). V dropped 2 bases and J dropped 0 bases, with 5 bases sitting between them. The CDR3 runs to 13 residues.

The V call is TRBV2, the J call TRBJ2-7; TRBD1 might be the D (6 bases). Germline V lookup: CDR1 SNHLY, CDR2 FYNNEI. The CDR3 runs to 12 residues. Trimming pared 7 bases from V and 3 bases from J, leaving 10 bases between. The CDR3 is CASTQGYYEQYF. The DNA for the CDR3 is TGTGCCAGCACTCAGGGGTACTACGAGCAGTACTTC.

As for this clone: Germline is not matched at one junction end, which may reflect a read error. This sequence joins TRBV6-6 and TRBJ2-1; TRBD1 is a possible D gene (6 bases). CDR3 length equals 15 residues. Per the germline V gene, CDR1 is MNHNY and CDR2 is SVGAGI (reference sequence). The CDR3 DNA sequence: TGTGCCAGCAGCTACTACGGACAGCGTTACAATGAGCAGTTCTTC. Translation gives CASSYYGQRYNEQFF.

The rearrangement links TRBV23-1 to TRBJ1-1, with D unresolved. TRBV23-1 is placed among ORFs of uncertain function. The V gene lost 0 bases and the J gene lost 9 bases, with 11 bases spanning the gap. This CDR3 has 13 amino acids. CDR3 loop: CASSQSGRSKAFF. The CDR3, as DNA: TGCGCCAGCAGTCAATCGGGGAGATCAAAAGCTTTCTTT.

The rearrangement joins TRBV6-5 to TRBJ2-5; 8 nucleotides align to TRBD2. The CDR3 sequence is 16 residues long. V was pared by 2 bases and J by 1 base, with 6 bases of the junction left unmatched. The germline V gene has CDR1 MNHEY and CDR2 SVGAGI. The CDR3 DNA reads as TGTGCCAGCAGTTACGACGGGGGGGGCCGCCAAGAGACCCAGTACTTC. Protein sequence: CASSYDGGGRQETQYF.

The V gene is TRBV7-9, the J gene TRBJ2-3; D is unclear. CDR1 SEHNR and CDR2 FQNEAQ come from the germline V gene (reference sequence). The ends were cut back, 1 base at V and 7 bases at J, with 9 bases in the middle. CDR3 length: 13 amino acids. CDR3 region: CASSLDLGHTQYF. CDR3 bases: TGTGCCAGCAGCTTAGATCTAGGACATACGCAGTATTTT.

This clone was picked up one time. In nucleotides, the CDR3 is TGTGCCAGCAGCCAAGGGTGGGTCAGAGATATTCACTATGGCTACACCTTC. Its translation: CASSQGWVRDIHYGYTF. The V gene is TRBV14, the J gene TRBJ1-2; D is uncertain. The V gene lost 1 base and the J gene lost 3 bases, with 18 bases spanning the gap. Germline V gives CDR1 SGHDN, CDR2 FVKESK. The length of the CDR3 is 17 residues.

V usage is TRBV11-2 and J usage is TRBJ1-1; the D is unclear. Germline V gene sequence: CDR1 SGHAT, CDR2 FQNNGV. V was pared by 5 bases and J by 11 bases, with 24 bases between. The CDR3 is 15 residues long. In DNA form, the CDR3 reads TGTGCCAGCAGCGGTCCTCGCCTACTATATCCTAGGGCTTTCTTT. This encodes CASSGPRLLYPRAFF.

The V gene is TRBV10-2, the J gene TRBJ2-7, with D unclear. V gave up 7 bases and J gave up 2 bases, with 9 bases separating them. CDR3 length equals 12 residues. Germline V gives CDR1 WSHSY, CDR2 SAAADI. As DNA, the CDR3 is TGCGCCAGCAATGGGGAAGCCTACGAGCAGTACTTC. It codes for CASNGEAYEQYF.

V usage is TRBV7-2 and J usage is TRBJ2-1; TRBD1 is a possible D gene (6 bases). This CDR3 comprises 16 residues. The V end was cut by 2 bases, the J end by 5 bases, with 16 bases between. CDR1 is SGHTA and CDR2 is FQGNSA in the germline V gene. The CDR3 DNA reads as TGTGCCAGCAGCTTATTCCGACAGGTTAGGGACAATGAGCAGTTCTTC. Encoded protein: CASSLFRQVRDNEQFF.

This clone was picked up a small number of times. This rearrangement joins TRBV10-1 to TRBJ2-7; unclear D gene. Germline CDR1 WNHNN, CDR2 SYGVQD (reference sequence). V shed 3 bases and J shed 7 bases, with 13 bases lying between them. The CDR3 totals 13 residues. CDR3 residues: CASSDPSHGEQYF. The CDR3 bases are TGCGCCAGCAGTGACCCTTCCCATGGGGAGCAGTACTTC.

The chain links TRBV4-1 to TRBJ1-2, with 8 bases aligning to TRBD1. The CDR3 runs to 17 residues. V lost 2 bases, J lost 0 bases, and 8 bases stayed unmatched. Looked up from germline, CDR1 is MGHRA and CDR2 is YSYEKL. The CDR3 is CASSQRTRTGSNYGYTF. The DNA of the CDR3 is TGCGCCAGCAGCCAACGAACCAGGACAGGGTCTAACTATGGCTACACCTTC.

This clone was recorded once. This chain uses TRBV6-1 with TRBJ2-7, with TRBD1 as a possible D gene (6 bases). The V end lost 3 bases, the J end lost 2 bases, and 14 bases lay between the germline ends. Germline CDR1 and CDR2: MNHNS and SASEGT. This CDR3 has 15 amino acids. The CDR3 DNA reads TGTGCCAGCAGTGAGACAGGATACCCACCCTACGAGCAGTACTTC. It yields the protein CASSETGYPPYEQYF.

V and J are TRBV10-1 and TRBJ2-7; TRBD2 matches at 8 bases. This CDR3 spans 13 amino acids. The V and J ends lost 3 bases and 6 bases, in that order; junction bases with no gene match: 4. CDR1 is WNHNN, CDR2 SYGVQD, per germline (reference sequence). The CDR3 here is CASSDSGISEQYF. As DNA, the CDR3 is TGCGCCAGCAGTGATAGCGGGATCTCCGAGCAGTACTTC.